The TCR beta chain described here comes from a study of radiotherapy plus CTLA-4 blockade in lung cancer. V lost 2 bases to trimming and J lost 3 bases; unmatched junction nucleotides: 4. Germline CDR1 is LGHNA and CDR2 is YSLEER. The CDR3 is 16 amino acids. Sequencing was performed with immunoSEQ multiplex PCR; in TCRdb, only in-frame clones are kept and a portion is missing. The table lists roughly 120,000 clones, 81% of them singletons, with 3% to 4% in the top ten. The V and J genes are TRBV4-3 and TRBJ2-2, with 9 nucleotides matching TRBD2. This sequence was found in a human donor with non-small cell lung cancer that progressed on radiotherapy plus ipilimumab. Some clones in this sample may be carry-over from other donors' samples. Here the sequenced sample was peripheral blood, taken from a patient treated with radiotherapy plus ipilimumab. CDR3 amino acids: CASSQLSGGYTGELFF. DNA for the CDR3: TGCGCCAGCAGCCAACTTAGCGGGGGATACACCGGGGAGCTGTTTTTT.